This T cell receptor beta chain originates from a study of beta chain features in type 1 diabetes. All of the isolated RNA was reverse transcribed, so expressed TCRB transcripts were sequenced. Naive, central memory and regulatory T cell samples averaged around 3.5 million immunoSEQ reads each. Produced via immunoSEQ multiplex PCR; TCRdb's table is partial and in-frame only. In the table there are roughly 130,000 clones, nearly 9.5% of which are singletons. With regard to this clone: What it binds is not known. Other nucleotide sequences in the sample specify the same CDR3.

Overall study results and limits: Using cDNA template may skew counts toward highly expressing activated cells. Shorter templates may be favored by PCR, equally so in patients and controls.

The sequencing sample was made of central memory CD4+ T cells from blood. This clonotype was sampled from a man younger than 35 in good health.

CDR3 nucleotide sequence: TGCGCCAGCAGCTTGTCCCAGGGGCTAACTGAAGCTTTCTTT. Translating gives CASSLSQGLTEAFF. This sequence joins TRBV5-1 and TRBJ1-1; D perhaps matches TRBD1 (6 bases). Trimming shortened V by 1 base and J by 5 bases, and 12 bases separated the two germline ends. The germline V gene has CDR1 SGHRS and CDR2 YFSETQ. The CDR3 has 14 amino acids.